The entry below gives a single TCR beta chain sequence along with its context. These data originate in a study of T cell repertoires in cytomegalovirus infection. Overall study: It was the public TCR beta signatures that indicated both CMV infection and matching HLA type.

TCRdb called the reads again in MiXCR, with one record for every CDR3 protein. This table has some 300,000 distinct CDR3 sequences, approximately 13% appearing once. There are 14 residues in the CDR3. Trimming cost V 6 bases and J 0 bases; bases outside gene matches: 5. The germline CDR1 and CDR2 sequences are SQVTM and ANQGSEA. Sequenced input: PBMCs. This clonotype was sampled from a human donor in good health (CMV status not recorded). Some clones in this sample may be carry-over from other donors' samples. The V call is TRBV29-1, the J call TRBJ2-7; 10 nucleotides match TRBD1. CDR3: CSVGRQGASYEQYF. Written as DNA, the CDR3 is TGCAGCGTGGGCCGACAGGGGGCCTCCTACGAGCAGTACTTC.